This entry features one T cell receptor beta chain sequence. Its matching antigen is unknown. Patients with autoimmune history or systemic immunosuppression were excluded. Using immunoSEQ multiplex PCR, the repertoire was profiled, and TCRdb retains in-frame clones only, with some absent. The profile shows roughly 50,000 clones, 85% to 90% of them singletons. This record belongs to a study of OX40 agonist ivuxolimab in advanced cancers. Notes on the study in general: Relatively little clonal expansion, among the lowest observed, appeared in partial responders at 0.1-3.0 mg/kg. Among T cells, CD8+ cells averaged more expanded clones than CD4+ cells.

From germline, CDR1 is SGHVS and CDR2 FQNEAQ. The CDR3 consists of 16 residues. V was pared by 5 bases and J by 7 bases, with 20 bases between. This receptor was taken from an adult with an advanced solid tumor such as melanoma, head and neck, liver or kidney cancer. Material: CD4+ or CD8+ T cells sorted from blood, obtained in a trial of the OX40 agonist ivuxolimab. The chain carries TRBV7-8 and TRBJ2-2, with D uncertain. The DNA for the CDR3 is TGTGCCAGCAGCCCAGGACGGCAAAAAGGGAACGGGGAGCTGTTTTTT. Translating gives CASSPGRQKGNGELFF.